This TCR beta chain was identified in a study of graft-versus-host responses after intestinal transplantation (TCRdb year 2021). About the full investigation: The transplants that recipients received were multivisceral, liver-intestinal, or isolated intestinal. All recipients received anti-thymocyte globulin induction followed by maintenance tacrolimus and steroids for around 3 years. After intestinal transplantation, graft-versus-host and host-versus-graft alloreactive T cell clones in the graft, circulation and bone marrow were tracked using bulk TCR-beta CDR3 sequencing. To identify alloreactive clones, pre-transplant mixed lymphocyte reaction products were sequenced and then compared with unstimulated pre-transplant donor and recipient T cells. Of the 20 to 30 intestinal transplant recipients enrolled in the cohort, one of whom was a retransplant, 3 patients without pretransplant specimens were excluded. Donor T cell macrochimerism was defined as a peak of at least 4% donor T cells among recipient peripheral blood mononuclear cells. Rather than being sequenced by the commercial service, samples from a few later patients were sequenced in-house on an Illumina MiSeq and processed with MiXCR. Here is what the overall study found, with its caveats: In patients with donor T cell macrochimerism, the allografts had high GvH to HvG T cell clonal ratios. Early after transplant, declines in HvG clones were associated with peak levels of circulating GvH clones. Conclusions were limited by the relatively low number and heterogeneity of intestinal transplant patients. GvH clones were detected in recipient bone marrow, and some appeared earlier in ileal mucosa or blood, consistent with an intestinal mucosal origin.

The V and J ends are trimmed by 0 bases and 3 bases, leaving 8 bases between them. The CDR3 runs 13 amino acids, cysteine and phenylalanine included. Left in the record is the CDR3 DNA by itself, 39 bases read in frame from the first base. The CDR1 and CDR2 encoded by the germline V gene (reference sequence) are GTSNPN and SVGIG. With respect to this clone: There is no known antigen for this receptor. One base away there is no much larger clone; base qualities are not given.

Libraries came from the immunoSEQ multiplex PCR assay. For most patients, genomic DNA was isolated with the Qiagen DNeasy Blood and Tissue Kit and shipped frozen to Adaptive Biotechnologies for TCR sequencing. High-throughput TCR-beta CDR3 sequencing of genomic DNA from most patients was performed by Adaptive Biotechnologies. For the original study's pipeline: TCR sequencing data for roughly 17 patients were retrieved from Adaptive's ImmunoSEQ software; a few other patients were processed with MiXCR and VDJtools. To correct CD4 versus CD8 sorting errors, sequences present in both subsets at a frequency ratio below 5:1 were removed. CDR3 nucleotide sequences shared between donor and recipient were removed because their origin could not be assigned. To count as alloreactive, a clone needed at least 2-fold expansion over unstimulated cells and a minimum CFSE-low frequency of 0.002% (template counts) or 0.001% (read counts). Clones detected in sequenced pre-transplant spleen, lymph node, or MLR CFSE-low populations of the donor or recipient were defined as mappable. The cumulative frequency of alloreactive clones was calculated as a percentage of all sequences, weighted by copy number. TCRdb took this table from immuneACCESS and kept in-frame rearrangements with V and J called. Such tables lack part of the clones; where checked against another copy, unresolved V genes explain under half of the gap, and the rest is unexplained. The V and J calls and clone size come from that table; D and trimming were worked out from the DNA. The sample table records about 99,000 clones; 85% to 95% of these occur just once. The ten largest clones represent over 0.055% of the sample.

The time point tag for this specimen amounts to: cells obtained before transplantation from donor or recipient. CD3+CD4+ and CD3+CD8+ populations were FACS-sorted from unstimulated pre-transplant donor and recipient cells taken from spleen or lymph nodes. Specimen: unstimulated CD8+ T cells sorted from spleen or lymph node cells, collected before transplant. The sequence derives from a human donor who was the organ donor for an intestinal transplant. Here the chain combines TRBV30 and TRBJ1-1; the D gene remains uncertain. The nucleotide sequence reads as follows: TGTGCCTGGAGTGTAACGGGGTACACTGAAGCTTTCTTT. Its protein is CAWSVTGYTEAFF.